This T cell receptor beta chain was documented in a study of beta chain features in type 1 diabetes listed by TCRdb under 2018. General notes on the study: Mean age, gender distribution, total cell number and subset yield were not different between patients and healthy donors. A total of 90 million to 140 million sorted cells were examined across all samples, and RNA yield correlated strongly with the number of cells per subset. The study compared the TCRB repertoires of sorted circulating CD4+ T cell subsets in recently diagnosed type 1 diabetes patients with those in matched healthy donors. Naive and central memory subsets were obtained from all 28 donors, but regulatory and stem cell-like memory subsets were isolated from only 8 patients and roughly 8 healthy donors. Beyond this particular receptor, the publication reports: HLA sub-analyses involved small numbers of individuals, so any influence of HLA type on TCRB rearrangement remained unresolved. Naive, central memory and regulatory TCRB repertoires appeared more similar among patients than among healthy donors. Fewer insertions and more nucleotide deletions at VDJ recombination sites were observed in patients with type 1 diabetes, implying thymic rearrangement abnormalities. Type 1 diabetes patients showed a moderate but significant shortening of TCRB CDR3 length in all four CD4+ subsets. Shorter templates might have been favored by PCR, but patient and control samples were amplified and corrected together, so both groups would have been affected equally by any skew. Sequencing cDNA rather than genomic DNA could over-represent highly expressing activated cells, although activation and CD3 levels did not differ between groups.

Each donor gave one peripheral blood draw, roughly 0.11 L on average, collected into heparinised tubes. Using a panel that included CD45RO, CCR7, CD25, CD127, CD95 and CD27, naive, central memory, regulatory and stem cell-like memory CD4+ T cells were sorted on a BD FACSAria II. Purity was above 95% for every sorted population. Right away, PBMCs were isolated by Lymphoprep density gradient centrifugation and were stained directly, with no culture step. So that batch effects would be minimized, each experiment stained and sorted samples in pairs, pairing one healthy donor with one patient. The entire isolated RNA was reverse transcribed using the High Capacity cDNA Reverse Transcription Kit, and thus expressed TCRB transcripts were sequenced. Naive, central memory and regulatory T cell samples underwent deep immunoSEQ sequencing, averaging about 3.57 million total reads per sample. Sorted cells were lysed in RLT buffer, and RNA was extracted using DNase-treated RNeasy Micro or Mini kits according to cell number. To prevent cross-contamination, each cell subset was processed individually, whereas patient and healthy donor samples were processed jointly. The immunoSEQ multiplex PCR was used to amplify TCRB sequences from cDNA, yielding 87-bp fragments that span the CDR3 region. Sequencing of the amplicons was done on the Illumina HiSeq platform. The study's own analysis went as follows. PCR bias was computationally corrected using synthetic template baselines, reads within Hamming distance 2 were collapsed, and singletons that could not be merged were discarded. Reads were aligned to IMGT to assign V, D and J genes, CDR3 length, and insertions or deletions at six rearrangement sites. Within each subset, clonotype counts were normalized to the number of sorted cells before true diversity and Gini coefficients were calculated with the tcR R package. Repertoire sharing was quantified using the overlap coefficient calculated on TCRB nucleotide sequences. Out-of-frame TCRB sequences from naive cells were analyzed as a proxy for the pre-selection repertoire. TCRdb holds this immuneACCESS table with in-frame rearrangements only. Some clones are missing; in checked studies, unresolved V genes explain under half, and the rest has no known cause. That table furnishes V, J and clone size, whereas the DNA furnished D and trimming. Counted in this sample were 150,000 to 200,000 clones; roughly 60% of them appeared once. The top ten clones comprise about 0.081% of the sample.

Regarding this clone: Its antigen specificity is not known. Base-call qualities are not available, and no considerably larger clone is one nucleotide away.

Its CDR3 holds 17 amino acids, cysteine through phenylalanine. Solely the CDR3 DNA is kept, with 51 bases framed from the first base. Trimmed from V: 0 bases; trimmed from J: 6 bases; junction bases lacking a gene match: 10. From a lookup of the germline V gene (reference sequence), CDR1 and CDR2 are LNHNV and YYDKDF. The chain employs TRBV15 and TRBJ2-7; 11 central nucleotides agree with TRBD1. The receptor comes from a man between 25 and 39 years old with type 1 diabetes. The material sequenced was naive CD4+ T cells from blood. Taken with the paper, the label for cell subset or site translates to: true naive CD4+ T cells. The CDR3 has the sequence CATSREGTGGIAGEQYF. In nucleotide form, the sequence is TGTGCCACCAGCAGAGAAGGGACAGGGGGAATAGCGGGCGAGCAGTACTTC.